This is a list of T cell receptor beta chains from one sample in a study of control samples from healthy donors and cancer patients. This table comes from immunoSEQ multiplex PCR, and its TCRdb copy is limited to in-frame clones, with some not included. The repertoire holds around 250,000 clones, with around 79% as singletons. The sample consisted of PBMCs. The source of these receptors is an older woman with lung cancer. Each CDR3 is given with its conserved first and last residue. D genes are given only for firm matches. Clone size is not always given. Where it is, it says once, few, many or a class for expanded clones.

abundance	v_gene	d_gene	j_gene	CDR3nt	CDR3aa
NA	TRBV30	NA	TRBJ2-2	TGTGCCTGGAAATTAAGTGATTGGGTCGGGGGGGAGCTGTTTTTT	CAWKLSDWVGGELFF
NA	TRBV3-1/TRBV3-2	NA	TRBJ2-2	TGTGCCAGCAGCCCACAGCAAACCGGGGAGCTGTTTTTT	CASSPQQTGELFF
once	TRBV20-1	NA	TRBJ1-2	TGCAGTGCCAGAGCTTGGAGCTACACCTTC	CSARAWSYTF
NA	TRBV19	NA	TRBJ2-5	TGTGCCAGTAGTAAGCAGGGAATCCAGGAGACCCAGTACTTC	CASSKQGIQETQYF
NA	TRBV5-3	NA	TRBJ1-2	TGTGCCAGAAGCTTGGAGGAGTCCGAGGGCTACACCTTC	CARSLEESEGYTF
NA	TRBV7-6	NA	TRBJ1-5	TGTGCCAGCAGCTTAAGTTCAGTGGGTGATCAGCCCCAGCATTTT	CASSLSSVGDQPQHF
once	TRBV5-4	NA	TRBJ2-7	TGTGCCAGCAGTTGGGAGGGGGGGTTCTACGAGCAGTACTTC	CASSWEGGFYEQYF
NA	TRBV5-1	TRBD2	TRBJ2-3	TGCGCCAGCAGCTCCGGGGCGGGGGGGCTGTCAGCAGATACGCAGTATTTT	CASSSGAGGLSADTQYF
many	TRBV6-4	NA	TRBJ1-2	TGTGCCAGCAGGGGAAATGGGAACTATGGCTACACCTTC	CASRGNGNYGYTF
NA	TRBV2	NA	TRBJ1-1	TGTGCCTTCCGGGGGGGAGGTACTGAAGCTTTCTTT	CAFRGGGTEAFF